A selection of T cell receptor beta chains follows, all from one sample in a study of blood T cell repertoires in COVID-19. Using immunoSEQ multiplex PCR, the repertoire was profiled, and TCRdb retains in-frame clones only, with some absent. The table has roughly 380,000 clones, 75% to 90% seen once. The specimen sequenced was peripheral blood. The receptors stem from a woman aged 40 to 50 with COVID-19, enrolled during active disease. CDR3s include the opening cysteine and the closing phenylalanine or tryptophan. The D gene is left open where the match is weak. Size tells how often a clone was seen (once, few, many) or the class of an expanded clone, and some rows leave it out.

d_call	v_call	j_call	clone_size	cdr3_length	cdr3_nt	cdr3_aa
-	TRBV4-1	TRBJ1-1	-	16	TGCGCCAGCAGCCAAGAATCAGGGGAGGGGGGCACTGAAGCTTTCTTT	CASSQESGEGGTEAFF
TRBD1	TRBV5-1	TRBJ1-2	once	19	TGCGCCAGCAGCTTGAGAGCTACCGGGACAGGGATCCTCAACTATGGCTACACCTTC	CASSLRATGTGILNYGYTF
-	TRBV5-5	TRBJ1-2	-	15	TGTGCCAGCAGCTCAATCGGAGGGAAGGGCGATGGCTACACCTTC	CASSSIGGKGDGYTF
-	TRBV5-5	TRBJ2-7	-	16	TGTGCCAGCAGCCCCCTGGGGGGAGTGGCCTCCTACGAGCAGTACTTC	CASSPLGGVASYEQYF
-	TRBV27	TRBJ1-3	-	14	TGTGCCAGCAAGGGACTGAACTCTGGAAACACCATATATTTT	CASKGLNSGNTIYF
-	TRBV2	TRBJ2-5	-	15	TGTGCCAGCAAATTTGCCCGGGGTGTTTGGGAGACCCAGTACTTC	CASKFARGVWETQYF
-	TRBV28	TRBJ1-1	-	13	TGTGCCAGCAGTGATAGCAGGGGAAATAGAGCTTTCTTT	CASSDSRGNRAFF
TRBD1	TRBV24-1	TRBJ1-2	-	17	TGTGCCACCAGTGAGCCCGGGACAGGGAAAACGGACTATGGCTACACCTTC	CATSEPGTGKTDYGYTF
-	TRBV7-9	TRBJ2-6	-	15	TGTGCCAGCAGTCCTTGGGGGGCTGGGGCCAACGTCCTGACTTTC	CASSPWGAGANVLTF
TRBD2	TRBV5-1	TRBJ2-3	once	17	TGCGCCAGCAGCTTATATAGCGGGGGGACTAGCACAGATACGCAGTATTTT	CASSLYSGGTSTDTQYF
TRBD2	TRBV27	TRBJ2-7	once	15	TGTGCCAGCAGTTTGCTAGCGGGAGGAGCTAACGAGCAGTACTTC	CASSLLAGGANEQYF
-	TRBV5-1	TRBJ1-2	-	13	TGCGCCAGCAGCCCTTTCTCCTCCTATGGCTACACCTTC	CASSPFSSYGYTF
-	TRBV9	TRBJ1-2	-	15	TGTGCCAGCAGCCGATTACGGGGGGGGACGAACGGCTACACCTTC	CASSRLRGGTNGYTF
TRBD1	TRBV6-5	TRBJ2-7	-	13	TGTGCCAGCAACAGACAGGGAGTCCACGAGCAGTACTTC	CASNRQGVHEQYF